This T cell receptor beta chain was found in a study of graft-versus-host responses after intestinal transplantation. Sequencing was performed with immunoSEQ multiplex PCR; in TCRdb, only in-frame clones are kept and a portion is missing. The sample has approximately 77,000 clones, roughly nine tenths seen once. Comment on this clone: What it recognizes is unknown.

General study points: Among recipient marrow samples, GvH clones were found; some appeared first in ileum or blood.

The germline V gene encodes CDR1 SNHLY and CDR2 FYNNEI. There are 15 residues in the CDR3. Trimming took 1 base from V and 6 from J; bases not matched to a gene: 3. Sequenced here: unstimulated CD4+ T cells sorted from spleen or lymph node cells, sampled before intestinal transplant. V and J are TRBV2 and TRBJ1-6; TRBD1 matches at 7 bases. The sequence was collected from a human donor who received an intestinal transplant. The CDR3 is CASSEGQGFNSPLHF. CDR3 coding DNA: TGTGCCAGCAGTGAAGGACAGGGATTTAATTCACCCCTCCACTTT.